The present T cell receptor (beta chain) was sequenced within a study of T cell changes during pregnancy in multiple sclerosis. Sequencing used immunoSEQ multiplex PCR; TCRdb keeps in-frame clones, though not all of them. The table has 30,000 to 40,000 clones, about nine tenths seen once. Trimming took off 3 bases at V and 6 bases at J, with 13 bases between the two ends. Germline CDR1 reads SGHTS; CDR2 reads YDEGEE. The CDR3 is 14 amino acids. The rearrangement links TRBV5-8 to TRBJ2-4, with a possible D match to TRBD2 (6 bases). The TCR sequence derives from a female donor with multiple sclerosis, enrolled in a pregnancy study. The material was CD8+ T cells from peripheral blood mononuclear cells, obtained in the second trimester of pregnancy. Here the CDR3 DNA reads TGTGCCAGCAGCTGGTGGGAGGCGGCAAACATTCAGTACTTC. Translating it yields CASSWWEAANIQYF.